Below, 28 T cell receptor beta chains from the same sample are listed, as sequenced in a study of CD8 T cells in Susac syndrome. Random hexamers primed reverse transcription of about 0.5 to 1 ug RNA. TCRdb fed the immunoSEQ multiplex PCR reads into MiXCR, producing one record per CDR3 protein. In the table there are about 400,000 distinct CDR3 sequences, 75% to 90% of which are singletons. Sequenced: CD8+ T cells from PBMCs. The receptors here all came from a human donor with multiple sclerosis.

The table lists this clonotype with a few counts. This chain uses TRBV6-6 with TRBJ2-2; 7 bases fit TRBD2. Trimming removed 8 bases from V and 7 bases from J; junction bases left unmatched: 1. Germline CDR1 and CDR2: MNHNY and SVGAGI (reference sequence). The CDR3 has 11 residues. The CDR3, as DNA: TGTGCCAGCCGGGGGGTCGGGGAGCTGTTTTTT. Protein: CASRGVGELFF.

The J gene is TRBJ1-5, the V gene TRBV4-1; 8 bases map to TRBD1. The CDR3 sequence is 18 residues long. V trimming: 0 bases; J trimming: 0 bases; junction bases outside the gene matches: 7. CDR1 and CDR2 from the germline V gene are MGHRA and YSYEKL. CDR3 amino acids: CASSQDHRGSYSNQPQHF. The CDR3 nucleotides read TGCGCCAGCAGCCAAGATCACAGGGGGTCCTATAGCAATCAGCCCCAGCATTTT.

This chain uses TRBV6-5 with TRBJ2-1; 8 nucleotides agree with TRBD2. The germline CDR1 and CDR2 sequences are MNHEY and SVGAGI. V shed 5 bases and J 4 bases; nucleotides not matched to a gene: 7. The CDR3 has 15 amino acids. The CDR3 protein is CASSTGTRFYNEQFF. The CDR3, as DNA: TGTGCCAGCAGTACTGGGACTAGATTTTACAATGAGCAGTTCTTC.

This clonotype was seen a handful of times. This rearrangement joins TRBV6-5 to TRBJ2-7; D is unresolved. V lost 3 bases, J lost 5 bases, and 5 bases lay in between. This CDR3 is 11 amino acids long. The germline V gene encodes CDR1 MNHEY and CDR2 SVGAGI. Here the CDR3 reads CASSYPDEQYF. The CDR3, as DNA: TGTGCCAGCAGTTATCCGGACGAGCAGTACTTC.

The chain recombines TRBV10-3 with TRBJ1-2, with no clear D. CDR1 and CDR2 from the germline V gene are ENHRY and SYGVKD. V lost 10 bases, J lost 5 bases, and 17 bases lay in between. The CDR3 has 13 residues. CDR3 residues: CATQSGEWYGYTF. The CDR3 DNA sequence: TGTGCCACTCAATCGGGAGAATGGTATGGCTACACCTTC.

The rearrangement links TRBV7-4 to TRBJ2-5; D may be TRBD1 (6 bases). CDR3 length: 16 amino acids. Trimming removed 5 bases at V and 3 bases at J, with 19 bases between. Germline V gene lookup returns CDR1 SGHVT and CDR2 SQSDAQ. CDR3 sequence: CASSLIRQGTKETQYF. CDR3 nucleotide sequence: TGTGCCAGCAGCCTAATTCGCCAGGGGACGAAAGAGACCCAGTACTTC.

This clonotype was recorded only once. This rearrangement joins TRBV11-2 to TRBJ2-3, with D possibly TRBD1 on 6 matching bases. The CDR3 spans 15 residues. Germline CDR1 and CDR2: SGHAT and FQNNGV. Trimming took off 3 bases at V and 0 bases at J, with 10 bases between the two ends. The chain's CDR3 is CASSLGHWSTDTQYF. CDR3 sequence (DNA): TGTGCCAGCAGCTTGGGACACTGGAGCACAGATACGCAGTATTTT.

The genes are TRBV27 and TRBJ1-5; no firm D call. This CDR3 has 14 amino acids. Looked up from germline, CDR1 is MNHEY and CDR2 is SMNVEV (reference sequence). Trimming left V 1 base short and J 2 bases short, with 6 bases between. Here the CDR3 DNA reads TGTGCCAGCAGTTTATTTGGTGGCAATCAGCCCCAGCATTTT. It encodes CASSLFGGNQPQHF.

The sample holds one count of this clonotype. J is TRBJ2-7 and V is TRBV6-2 or TRBV6-3; a possible D gene is TRBD1 (6 bases). V shed 6 bases and J shed 4 bases, with 16 bases lying between them. CDR1 and CDR2 from the germline V gene are MNHEY and SVGEGT. The CDR3 has 14 amino acids. CDR3 protein: CASSRPGTRYEQYF. CDR3 bases: TGTGCCAGCAGCCGTCCAGGGACACGGTACGAGCAGTACTTC.

This clonotype was seen once. CDR3 protein: CATSRTPGAYEQYF. The DNA of the CDR3 is TGTGCCACCAGCAGAACACCTGGGGCCTACGAGCAGTACTTC. The gene calls are TRBV15 and TRBJ2-7; D unresolved. CDR3 length equals 14 residues. Germline V CDR1 and CDR2: LNHNV, YYDKDF (reference sequence). Deletions cut 2 bases from V and 2 bases from J, with 10 bases between.

This chain joins TRBV10-1 and TRBJ2-3; tentatively, D is TRBD1 (5 bases). The CDR3 is 13 residues long. Looked up from germline, CDR1 is WNHNN and CDR2 is SYGVQD (reference sequence). V was shortened by 3 bases and J by 4 bases, with 8 bases between the two germline ends. CDR3 DNA sequence: TGCGCCAGCAGTGACAGGACATCAGATACGCAGTATTTT. Amino acid sequence: CASSDRTSDTQYF.

The chain employs TRBV27 and TRBJ2-2; tentatively, D is TRBD2 (6 bases). This CDR3 region has 14 residues. V dropped 7 bases and J dropped 1 base, with 10 bases sitting between them. Germline values: CDR1 MNHEY, CDR2 SMNVEV (reference sequence). CDR3 amino acids: CASNPGGNTGELFF. The CDR3 DNA follows: TGTGCCAGCAACCCCGGGGGGAACACCGGGGAGCTGTTTTTT.

The V gene is TRBV4-1, the J gene TRBJ1-2; 7 bases line up with TRBD1. The CDR3 covers 13 residues. Trimming took 2 bases from V and 8 from J; bases not matched to a gene: 5. Germline V CDR1 and CDR2: MGHRA, YSYEKL. The CDR3 region has the DNA TGCGCCAGCAGCCAAACAGGGGAGAGAGGCTACACCTTC. Its protein is CASSQTGERGYTF.

The rearrangement links TRBV20-1 to TRBJ1-2; weak D call: TRBD1 (5 bases). The CDR3 extends over 13 amino acids. Germline V gene lookup returns CDR1 DFQATT and CDR2 SNEGSKA (reference sequence). V was trimmed by 3 bases and J by 2 bases, leaving 10 bases between them. The CDR3 sequence: CSARGVENYGYTF. The CDR3 region has the DNA TGCAGTGCTAGGGGGGTCGAGAACTATGGCTACACCTTC.

The CDR3 DNA reads as TGTGCCAGCAGTACCTCGGGACTCCTCTCCTACGAGCAGTACTTC. This codes for CASSTSGLLSYEQYF. V and J are TRBV12-3 or TRBV12-4 and TRBJ2-7; D may be TRBD2 (6 bases). The CDR3 runs to 15 residues. Trimming stripped 5 bases from V and 0 bases from J, with 14 bases between.

The chain couples TRBV30 to TRBJ1-4, with D possibly being TRBD1 (5 bases). Germline CDR1 is GTSNPN and CDR2 is SVGIG (reference sequence). With 2 bases removed from V and 7 bases from J, the gap between germline ends came to 14 bases. The length of the CDR3 is 14 residues. The CDR3, as DNA: TGTGCCTGGAGTACCGGGCAGGGAGGTGAAAAACTGTTTTTT. Translating it yields CAWSTGQGGEKLFF.

V and J are TRBV4-2 and TRBJ2-1, with D possibly being TRBD2 (6 bases). The V gene's germline CDR1 is LGHNA and CDR2 YNFKEQ. V was cut by 0 bases and J by 3 bases, with 18 bases left in between. This CDR3 contains 18 residues. CDR3: CASSQEPQLADNYNEQFF. CDR3 DNA sequence: TGTGCCAGCAGCCAAGAACCCCAATTAGCGGACAACTACAATGAGCAGTTCTTC.

J is TRBJ2-4 and V is TRBV6-2 or TRBV6-3; D gene unclear. This CDR3 has 14 residues. CDR1 MNHEY and CDR2 SVGEGT come from the germline V gene. Between the trimmed V and J ends, which lost 0 bases and 8 bases, there was a span of 11 bases. CDR3 DNA sequence: TGTGCCAGCAGTTACTCGATACCACCGGACATTCAGTACTTC. It codes for CASSYSIPPDIQYF.

The rearrangement links TRBV11-1 to TRBJ2-5; 10 nucleotides line up with TRBD1. Germline trimming cut 4 bases from V and 5 bases from J; bases unmatched to any gene: 10. This CDR3 is 16 amino acids long. The germline gives CDR1 SGHAT, CDR2 FQDESV (reference sequence). CDR3 nucleotides: TGTGCCAGCAGCTCTTTGGACAGGGGGTTAATGGAGACCCAGTACTTC. It is translated as CASSSLDRGLMETQYF.

This clonotype was counted once. The J gene is TRBJ2-2, the V gene TRBV15, with D possibly TRBD2 on 6 matching bases. The CDR3 contains 15 residues. CDR1 and CDR2 (germline): LNHNV, YYDKDF (reference sequence). V gave up 0 bases and J gave up 4 bases, with 9 bases separating them. DNA for the CDR3: TGTGCCACCAGCAGAGATCGCGGGGCCACCGGGGAGCTGTTTTTT. This encodes CATSRDRGATGELFF.

The chain couples TRBV19 to TRBJ2-1; 10 nucleotides line up with TRBD2. This CDR3 has 18 amino acids. The junction had 12 bases not matched to a gene; V was cut back by 5 bases and J by 2 bases. Germline V gene lookup returns CDR1 LNHDA and CDR2 SQIVND (reference sequence). CDR3 amino acids: CASSSLPGTSAAYNEQFF. CDR3 nucleotides: TGTGCCAGTAGTTCCCTCCCCGGGACTAGCGCAGCCTACAATGAGCAGTTCTTC. The full variable domain, with the rest looked up from reference TRBV19 and TRBJ2-1, is DGGITQSPKYLFRKEGQNVTLSCEQNLNHDAMYWYRQDPGQGLRLIYYSQIVNDFQKGDIAEGYSVSREKKESFPLTVTSAQKNPTAFYLCASSSLPGTSAAYNEQFFGPGTRLTVL.

The J gene is TRBJ2-7, the V gene TRBV7-6; TRBD1 might be the D (6 bases). With 1 base removed from V and 5 bases from J, the gap between germline ends came to 12 bases. The CDR3 contains 14 residues. Per germline, CDR1 SGHVS and CDR2 FNYEAQ. CDR3 nucleotide sequence: TGTGCCAGCAGCTTAGGGGTTGGGGGCAACGAGCAGTACTTC. It encodes CASSLGVGGNEQYF.

The rearrangement links TRBV11-3 to TRBJ2-1, with 8 bases identical to TRBD1. The CDR3 has 14 residues. The germline V gene encodes CDR1 SGHNT and CDR2 YENEEA. J was trimmed by 5 bases and V by 4 bases; bases with no gene match: 4. The CDR3 DNA is TGTGCCAGCAGCTCGCCGACAGGGGACAATGAGCAGTTCTTC. Its translation: CASSSPTGDNEQFF.

The J gene is TRBJ2-7, the V gene TRBV2; unclear D gene. The ends were cut back, 7 bases at V and 0 bases at J, with 13 bases in the middle. The CDR3 totals 14 residues. Looked up from germline, CDR1 is SNHLY and CDR2 is FYNNEI. The CDR3 region has the DNA TGTGCCAGCACTGGGAAAGTTCTCTCCTACGAGCAGTACTTC. Protein product: CASTGKVLSYEQYF.

This chain uses TRBV19 with TRBJ1-1, with unresolved D. CDR3 length: 14 amino acids. Trimming stripped 3 bases from V and 1 base from J, with 9 bases between. In germline, CDR1 is LNHDA, CDR2 SQIVND (reference sequence). The CDR3 nucleotides read TGTGCCAGTAGTATTTCCGACCAGAACACTGAAGCTTTCTTT. Translation gives CASSISDQNTEAFF.

The chain has TRBV14 and TRBJ2-7; D call uncertain. The CDR3 is made up of 14 amino acids. Trimming pared 1 base from V and 5 bases from J, leaving 12 bases between. CDR1 and CDR2 (germline): SGHDN, FVKESK. CDR3 amino acids: CASSQVKGINEQYF. The CDR3 DNA follows: TGTGCCAGCAGCCAAGTTAAAGGGATCAACGAGCAGTACTTC.

The V gene is TRBV5-6, the J gene TRBJ2-3; 10 bases fit TRBD2. This CDR3 has 12 residues. The V gene end was trimmed by 4 bases and the J gene end by 11 bases; junction bases not matched to a gene: 4. Germline V gene lookup returns CDR1 SGHDT and CDR2 YYEEEE. The CDR3 bases are TGTGCCAGCAGCCCGGGGACTAGCGTGCAGTATTTT. Its translation is CASSPGTSVQYF.

The chain links TRBV9 to TRBJ2-7, with 11 bases that match TRBD1. Germline assignment: CDR1 SGDLS and CDR2 YYNGEE. The CDR3 sequence is 14 residues long. V shed 4 bases, J shed 7 bases, and the junction held 7 bases outside the gene matches. CDR3 sequence (DNA): TGTGCCAGCAGCCATGGGACAGGGGGACAGGAGCAGTACTTC. Translating it yields CASSHGTGGQEQYF. The full variable domain, rest sourced from reference TRBV9 and TRBJ2-7, is DSGVTQTPKHLITATGQRVTLRCSPRSGDLSVYWYQQSLDQGLQFLIQYYNGEERAKGNILERFSAQQFPDLHSELNLSSLELGDSALYFCASSHGTGGQEQYFGPGTRLTVT.